The sequence of this T cell receptor (beta chain) was determined in a study of shared clonotypes between healthy human individuals. CDR3 length equals 12 residues. Germline values: CDR1 SGHNT, CDR2 YYREEE (reference sequence). With 0 bases removed from V and 2 bases from J, the gap between germline ends came to 2 bases. In replicate PCRs of unsorted PBMC, approximately 0.3 ug DNA, roughly 30,000 T cell genomes, was used. Per the authors' pipeline: ImmunoSEQ sequences covered only the junction and lacked quality scores; filtering therefore differed. Using immunoSEQ multiplex PCR, the repertoire was profiled, and TCRdb retains in-frame clones only, with some absent. The V and J calls and the clone size are those of that table, but D and trimming were determined from the DNA. The sample contains 450,000 to 500,000 clones, around 78% of which appear only once. Note on this clone: Just one base apart from a much larger clone, this may be a read error. Distinct nucleotide sequences in the sample also encode this CDR3.

The chain recombines TRBV5-4 with TRBJ1-1; D ambiguous. The receptor comes from a middle-aged woman in good health. Some clones in this sample may be carry-over from other donors' samples. Input material: PBMCs. The CDR3 nucleotides are TGTGCCAGCAGCTTGGATAACACTGAAGCTTTCTTT. Translation: CASSLDNTEAFF.